This T cell receptor (beta chain) was captured in a study of T cell changes during pregnancy in multiple sclerosis. This table comes from immunoSEQ multiplex PCR, and its TCRdb copy is limited to in-frame clones, with some not included. Among approximately 9,000 clones, around 80% were seen once, and the ten largest hold about 17%. Germline CDR1 is MNHNS and CDR2 is SASEGT. The CDR3 sequence is 15 residues long. Trimming at V came to 9 bases and at J to 4 bases, leaving 6 bases not matched to a gene. The sample in question was CD8+ T cells from peripheral blood mononuclear cells, obtained in the third trimester of pregnancy. This TCR derives from a female donor in good health, enrolled as a control in a pregnancy study. V usage is TRBV6-1 and J usage is TRBJ2-6; 10 bases agree with TRBD1. CDR3: CASGGQGTGANVLTF. CDR3 in DNA: TGTGCCAGTGGGGGACAGGGGACGGGGGCCAACGTCCTGACTTTC.